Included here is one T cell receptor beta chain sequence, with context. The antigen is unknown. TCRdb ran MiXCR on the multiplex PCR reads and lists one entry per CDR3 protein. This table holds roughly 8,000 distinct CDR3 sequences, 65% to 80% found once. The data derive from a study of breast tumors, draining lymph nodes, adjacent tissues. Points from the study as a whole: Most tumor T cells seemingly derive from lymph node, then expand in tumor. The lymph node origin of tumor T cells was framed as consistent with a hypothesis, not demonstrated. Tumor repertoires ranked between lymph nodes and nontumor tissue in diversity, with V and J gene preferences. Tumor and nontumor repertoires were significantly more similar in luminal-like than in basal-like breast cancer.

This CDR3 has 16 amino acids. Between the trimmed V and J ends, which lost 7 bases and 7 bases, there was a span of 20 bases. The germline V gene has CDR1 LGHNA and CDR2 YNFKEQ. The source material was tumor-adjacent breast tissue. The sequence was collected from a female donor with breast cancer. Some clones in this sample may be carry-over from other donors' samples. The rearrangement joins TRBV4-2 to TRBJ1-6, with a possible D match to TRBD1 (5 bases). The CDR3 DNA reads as TGTGCCAGCACCACTGGAGGGCAGGGCCAAAATTCACCCCTCCACTTT. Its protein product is CASTTGGQGQNSPLHF.